The 4 T cell receptor beta chains reported below all come from one sample, sequenced in a study of beta chain features in type 1 diabetes. Findings of the study overall: Type 1 diabetes patients showed a moderate but significant shortening of TCRB CDR3s in all four CD4+ subsets.

All of the isolated RNA was reverse transcribed, so expressed TCRB transcripts were sequenced. Clones were sequenced by immunoSEQ multiplex PCR, and TCRdb holds only the in-frame ones, with some missing. The profile covers about 340,000 clones, with approximately 13% appearing a single time and over 0.014% taken by the ten largest. No antigen has been identified for these receptors. The sample taken for sequencing was naive CD4+ T cells from blood. The receptors originated from a woman between 18 and 30 years old with type 1 diabetes.

This sequence joins TRBV15 and TRBJ2-1, with 12 bases matching TRBD2. CDR1 and CDR2 from the germline V gene are LNHNV and YYDKDF (reference sequence). This CDR3 is 15 amino acids long. Unmatched junction bases numbered 3, after V lost 3 bases and J lost 6 bases. The CDR3 protein is CATSRTSGSRNEQFF. The CDR3 bases are TGTGCCACCAGCAGGACTAGCGGGAGTCGCAATGAGCAGTTCTTC.

This clone turned up a few times. The V gene is TRBV9, the J gene TRBJ1-4, with a tentative D call TRBD1 (5 bases). CDR1 and CDR2 (germline): SGDLS, YYNGEE. The CDR3 covers 15 residues. With 4 bases removed from V and 8 bases from J, the gap between germline ends came to 18 bases. In DNA form, the CDR3 reads TGTGCCAGCAGCCCAGTTGGAGGGACGTACGAAAAACTGTTTTTT. Protein sequence: CASSPVGGTYEKLFF.

This CDR3 reads CASRTTANSYEQYF. DNA of the CDR3: TGTGCCAGTAGGACGACAGCGAACTCCTACGAGCAGTACTTC. The V and J genes are TRBV19 and TRBJ2-7; D possibly corresponds to TRBD1 (5 bases). Deletions cut 6 bases from V and 0 bases from J, with 12 bases between. Per the germline V gene, CDR1 is LNHDA and CDR2 is SQIVND (reference sequence). The CDR3 extends over 14 amino acids.

This clone was counted between two and nine times. The chain uses TRBV30 and TRBJ2-5; 8 bases align to TRBD2. Trimming at V came to 8 bases and at J to 5 bases, leaving 13 bases not matched to a gene. Germline V lookup: CDR1 GTSNPN, CDR2 SVGIG (reference sequence). The CDR3 is 14 amino acids. CDR3: CAGRLAGPGETQYF. The DNA for the CDR3 is TGTGCCGGACGGCTAGCGGGCCCGGGGGAGACCCAGTACTTC.